These 25 T cell receptor beta chains originate from one sample sequenced in a study of cytomegalovirus exposure and HLA in healthy donors. PCR used 60 Vbeta primers and 13 Jbeta primers. Sequencing used immunoSEQ multiplex PCR; TCRdb keeps in-frame clones, though not all of them. Its table lists around 100,000 clones. Material for sequencing was PBMCs. The receptors were gathered from a middle-aged man in good health and CMV-seronegative.

This sequence joins TRBV5-6 and TRBJ1-2, with 7 bases fitting TRBD1. V shed 3 bases, J shed 4 bases, and the junction held 18 bases outside the gene matches. Germline V lookup: CDR1 SGHDT, CDR2 YYEEEE. The CDR3 contains 18 residues. The CDR3 is CASSSPILNWTGPYGYTF. Written as DNA, the CDR3 is TGTGCCAGCAGCTCACCCATCCTCAATTGGACAGGCCCCTATGGCTACACCTTC.

The rearrangement uses TRBV6-1 and TRBJ1-3; TRBD1 aligns across 7 bases. V dropped 4 bases and J dropped 2; count of bases not matched to a gene: 2. This CDR3 has 14 amino acids. The germline gives CDR1 MNHNS, CDR2 SASEGT. CDR3: CASSARGPGNTIYF. The CDR3 coding sequence is TGTGCCAGCAGTGCAAGGGGGCCTGGAAACACCATATATTTT.

The J gene is TRBJ1-2, the V gene TRBV20-1, with D possibly matching TRBD1 (6 bases). Germline V gene lookup returns CDR1 DFQATT and CDR2 SNEGSKA (reference sequence). The CDR3 has 11 residues. V was cut by 6 bases and J by 4 bases, with 9 bases left in between. The CDR3 spells CSARTVYGYTF. In DNA form, the CDR3 reads TGCAGTGCAAGGACAGTCTATGGCTACACCTTC.

V and J are TRBV2 and TRBJ1-2; 8 bases line up with TRBD1. The CDR3 spans 14 residues. CDR1 is SNHLY, CDR2 FYNNEI, per germline. The V segment lost 11 bases and the J segment 4 bases; nucleotides outside the gene matches: 12. CDR3: CAGNRQGPLYGYTF. CDR3 DNA: TGTGCCGGCAATCGACAGGGGCCACTCTATGGCTACACCTTC.

The CDR3: CASSQQGSPEAFF. DNA for the CDR3: TGTGCCAGCAGCCAGCAGGGGTCCCCTGAAGCTTTCTTT. The rearrangement joins TRBV6-5 to TRBJ1-1, with TRBD1 as a possible D gene (6 bases). Between the trimmed V and J ends, which lost 6 bases and 6 bases, there was a span of 14 bases. From germline, CDR1 is MNHEY and CDR2 SVGAGI. The CDR3 extends over 13 amino acids.

This chain uses TRBV30 with TRBJ2-7, with 11 bases lining up with TRBD1. The CDR3 covers 15 residues. With V trimmed by 5 bases and J by 1 base, 7 bases remained unmatched. Germline V CDR1 and CDR2: GTSNPN, SVGIG (reference sequence). This CDR3 is CAWDLGQGASYEQYF. CDR3 sequence (DNA): TGTGCCTGGGACTTAGGACAGGGGGCGTCCTACGAGCAGTACTTC.

This chain uses TRBV9 with TRBJ1-5, with 7 bases aligning to TRBD1. The CDR3 has 15 amino acids. J was trimmed by 4 bases and V by 0 bases; bases with no gene match: 4. Germline lookup yields CDR1 SGDLS and CDR2 YYNGEE. In nucleotides, the CDR3 is TGTGCCAGCAGCGTAGAAGGGGGCTGGAATCAGCCCCAGCATTTT. Amino acids: CASSVEGGWNQPQHF.

The V call is TRBV27, the J call TRBJ2-7, with D uncertain. This CDR3 is 15 amino acids long. Germline-derived CDR1 and CDR2 are MNHEY and SMNVEV (reference sequence). V gave up 0 bases and J gave up 3 bases, with 12 bases separating them. CDR3 sequence: CASSLSVAANYEQYF. CDR3 coding DNA: TGTGCCAGCAGTTTATCGGTTGCAGCGAACTACGAGCAGTACTTC.

The chain uses TRBV7-9 and TRBJ1-2; no firm D call. Trimming removed 6 bases from V and 5 bases from J, with 10 bases in between. Germline CDR1 SEHNR, CDR2 FQNEAQ (reference sequence). The length of the CDR3 is 12 residues. Here the CDR3 DNA reads TGTGCCAGCAGTCTTTCCCGTTATGGCTACACCTTC. Its protein product is CASSLSRYGYTF. Looking up the rest from reference TRBV7-9 and TRBJ1-2 gives the full variable domain: DTGVSQNPRHKITKRGQNVTFRCDPISEHNRLYWYRQTLGQGPEFLTYFQNEAQLEKSRLLSDRFSAERPKGSFSTLEIQRTEQGDSAMYLCASSLSRYGYTFGSGTRLTVV.

The chain carries TRBV5-1 and TRBJ1-1, with D maybe TRBD1 (5 bases). CDR3 length: 15 residues. Trimming removed 4 bases at V and 0 bases at J, with 13 bases between. Looked up from germline, CDR1 is SGHRS and CDR2 is YFSETQ. CDR3 DNA sequence: TGCGCCAGCAGCGGGGGACTGCTCATGAACACTGAAGCTTTCTTT. Its protein is CASSGGLLMNTEAFF.

The rearrangement joins TRBV6-6 to TRBJ1-2, with TRBD1 as a possible D gene (6 bases). The CDR3 spans 16 residues. CDR1 MNHNY and CDR2 SVGAGI come from the germline V gene (reference sequence). V gave up 0 bases and J gave up 8 bases, with 19 bases separating them. The CDR3 region has the DNA TGTGCCAGCAGTTACTCCACCGGGGTGGGCGGGGGCGGCTACACCTTC. Translating gives CASSYSTGVGGGGYTF.

The chain is built from TRBV6-1 and TRBJ2-5; tentatively, D is TRBD1 (5 bases). CDR3 size: 17 residues. Germline V gene sequence: CDR1 MNHNS, CDR2 SASEGT. Trimming stripped 2 bases from V and 5 bases from J, with 21 bases between. The CDR3, as DNA: TGTGCCAGCAGTGAAATTGGGCGGACCGCCGCAGGGGAGACCCAGTACTTC. It translates to CASSEIGRTAAGETQYF.

The V call is TRBV6-5, the J call TRBJ1-1; no definite D call. The CDR3 runs 14 residues. Trimming pared 6 bases from V and 1 base from J, leaving 12 bases between. Germline CDR1 is MNHEY and CDR2 is SVGAGI. The CDR3 DNA sequence: TGTGCCAGCAGGAAATACTTTCAGAACACTGAAGCTTTCTTT. It is translated as CASRKYFQNTEAFF.

This sequence joins TRBV4-3 and TRBJ2-3; TRBD2 aligns across 10 bases. The CDR3 is made up of 16 amino acids. Per germline, CDR1 LGHNA and CDR2 YSLEER. The V segment lost 0 bases and the J segment 3 bases; nucleotides outside the gene matches: 3. CDR3 sequence reads: CASSQELAGLTDTQYF. Written as DNA, the CDR3 is TGCGCCAGCAGCCAAGAACTAGCGGGGTTGACAGATACGCAGTATTTT.

The chain carries TRBV19 and TRBJ2-1; tentative D call: TRBD2 (6 bases). CDR1 and CDR2 (germline): LNHDA, SQIVND (reference sequence). The V gene lost 7 bases and the J gene lost 5 bases, with 24 bases spanning the gap. This CDR3 is built from 17 residues. The CDR3 loop reads CASMRIGRASVNNEQFF. CDR3 nucleotide sequence: TGTGCCAGTATGAGGATCGGACGGGCTAGCGTGAACAATGAGCAGTTCTTC.

The rearrangement links TRBV7-9 to TRBJ1-4; possible D gene TRBD1, 5 bases. Germline values: CDR1 SEHNR, CDR2 FQNEAQ (reference sequence). Trimming stripped 5 bases from V and 7 bases from J, with 11 bases between. This CDR3 spans 13 amino acids. In DNA form, the CDR3 reads TGTGCCAGCAGCCGGGGGTTACGTGAAAAACTGTTTTTT. Its protein is CASSRGLREKLFF.

CDR3 in amino acids: CASIKGAGPNYGYTF. The CDR3, as DNA: TGTGCCAGCATCAAGGGGGCAGGGCCGAACTATGGCTACACCTTC. The chain employs TRBV7-9 and TRBJ1-2; TRBD1 matches 7 bases. The CDR3 contains 15 residues. Per the germline V gene, CDR1 is SEHNR and CDR2 is FQNEAQ (reference sequence). Trimming cost V 7 bases and J 2 bases; bases outside gene matches: 10.

V and J are TRBV18 and TRBJ1-1, with TRBD1 as a possible D gene (5 bases). V lost 6 bases and J lost 3, with 17 bases in between. CDR1 and CDR2 from the germline V gene are KGHSH and LQKENI. This CDR3 contains 15 residues. The CDR3 protein is CASSSLGGGDTEAFF. As DNA, the CDR3 is TGTGCCAGCTCCTCCTTAGGTGGGGGGGACACTGAAGCTTTCTTT.

The CDR3 loop is CASTLGAGSTDTQYF. The CDR3 nucleotides are TGCGCCAGCACCCTTGGCGCGGGTAGCACAGATACGCAGTATTTT. The rearrangement joins TRBV5-1 to TRBJ2-3; weak D call: TRBD2 (5 bases). Trimming shortened V by 6 bases and J by 0 bases, and 14 bases separated the two germline ends. The length of the CDR3 is 15 residues. Germline lookup yields CDR1 SGHRS and CDR2 YFSETQ.

The gene calls are TRBV12-5 and TRBJ2-1, with 10 positions matching TRBD1. This CDR3 comprises 14 residues. From germline, CDR1 is LGHNT and CDR2 FRNRAP. The trim removed 0 bases at V and 9 bases at J, leaving 2 bases unmatched. CDR3 sequence reads: CASGLVTGGGEQFF. The CDR3 DNA reads TGTGCTAGTGGTTTGGTGACAGGGGGCGGTGAGCAGTTCTTC.

V gene TRBV14 combines with J gene TRBJ2-2; maybe TRBD2 (5 bases). CDR1 and CDR2 (germline): SGHDN, FVKESK. V was cut by 4 bases and J by 5 bases, with 8 bases left in between. CDR3 size: 13 residues. This CDR3 reads CASSPWTTGELFF. The CDR3 region has the DNA TGTGCCAGCAGCCCATGGACTACCGGGGAGCTGTTTTTT. The full variable domain, with the rest looked up from reference TRBV14 and TRBJ2-2, is EAGVTQFPSHSVIEKGQTVTLRCDPISGHDNLYWYRRVMGKEIKFLLHFVKESKQDESGMPNNRFLAERTGGTYSTLKVQPAELEDSGVYFCASSPWTTGELFFGEGSRLTVL.

The chain combines TRBV27 with TRBJ2-1; D uncertain. CDR3 length equals 14 residues. V was pared by 5 bases and J by 0 bases, with 8 bases between. From germline, CDR1 is MNHEY and CDR2 SMNVEV (reference sequence). The CDR3 sequence is CASSHSNSYNEQFF. CDR3 nucleotides: TGTGCCAGCAGTCACAGCAACTCCTACAATGAGCAGTTCTTC.

The rearrangement joins TRBV6-6 to TRBJ2-1; the D gene is possibly TRBD2 (6 bases). Germline V gene data show CDR1 as MNHNY and CDR2 as SVGAGI (reference sequence). V was clipped by 0 bases and J by 12 bases, with 18 bases between them. The CDR3 sequence is 15 residues long. This chain's CDR3 is CASSYSGGEVSRQFF. The CDR3 DNA reads TGTGCCAGCAGTTACTCGGGGGGAGAGGTCTCAAGGCAGTTCTTC.

On this clone: An end of the junction does not agree with germline; a read error may underlie this. The rearrangement joins TRBV7-7 to TRBJ2-5, with unresolved D. This CDR3 has 13 amino acids. Looked up from germline, CDR1 is SSHAT and CDR2 is FNYEAQ (reference sequence). The CDR3 protein is CASSQSRSETQYF. In DNA, the CDR3 is TGTGCTAGCAGCCAGAGCAGGTCGGAGACCCAGTACTTC.

The chain employs TRBV18 and TRBJ2-1; 8 positions agree with TRBD2. The CDR3 runs 16 residues. The V segment lost 1 base and the J segment 0 bases; nucleotides outside the gene matches: 2. In germline, CDR1 is KGHSH, CDR2 LQKENI. The CDR3 loop reads CASSPLAGSSYNEQFF. For the CDR3, the DNA is TGTGCCAGCTCACCACTAGCGGGGAGCTCCTACAATGAGCAGTTCTTC.